The 10 T cell receptor beta chains given below trace back to one sample, sequenced in a study of blood T cell repertoires in COVID-19 (TCRdb year 2020). Library preparation employed the immunoSEQ multiplex PCR assay. TCRdb mirrors the immuneACCESS table, restricted to in-frame sequences. Some clones are absent from its copies; in checked studies, under half trace to an unresolved V gene, and the reason for the others is unknown. Counted in this sample were roughly 100,000 clones; approximately 89% of them appeared once. The ten largest clones capture about a sixth of the sample. Sequencing used peripheral blood. The receptors come from a human donor in a cohort sampled during active COVID-19.

The V call is TRBV5-1, the J call TRBJ2-5; TRBD2 agrees at 8 bases. The CDR3 runs to 16 residues. The J segment lost 4 bases and the V segment lost 7 bases, leaving 15 bases of the junction unmatched. Germline CDR1 is SGHRS and CDR2 is YFSETQ. CDR3 sequence reads: CASHPGGAGSGETQYF. The CDR3 nucleotides are TGCGCCAGCCACCCGGGGGGGGCGGGGTCTGGAGAGACCCAGTACTTC.

This clone was counted only a few times. The chain couples TRBV30 to TRBJ1-1; TRBD1 aligns across 8 bases. Germline CDR1 reads GTSNPN; CDR2 reads SVGIG (reference sequence). V shed 2 bases and J 6 bases; nucleotides not matched to a gene: 2. The CDR3 runs to 12 residues. DNA of the CDR3: TGTGCCTGGAGTTCGACAGGGGCTGAAGCTTTCTTT. It translates to CAWSSTGAEAFF.

The rearrangement joins TRBV5-1 to TRBJ1-1; 8 positions agree with TRBD1. J lost 7 bases, V lost 5 bases, and 13 bases had no gene match. The CDR3 covers 15 residues. Germline values: CDR1 SGHRS, CDR2 YFSETQ. The DNA for the CDR3 is TGCGCCAGCAGACGGGACAGGCCCCCAGGGATTGAAGCTTTCTTT. Its translation: CASRRDRPPGIEAFF.

The rearrangement links TRBV28 to TRBJ1-2, with 9 bases aligning to TRBD1. J lost 2 bases, V lost 6 bases, and 4 bases had no gene match. Germline V gene sequence: CDR1 MDHEN, CDR2 SYDVKM. The CDR3 spans 14 residues. CDR3 coding DNA: TGTGCCAGCAGCGCCGGGACAGGGAACTATGGCTACACCTTC. It specifies CASSAGTGNYGYTF.

The chain uses TRBV4-1 and TRBJ1-2; TRBD1 matches at 7 bases. CDR1 is MGHRA, CDR2 YSYEKL, per germline. The CDR3 totals 16 residues. J lost 2 bases, V lost 4 bases, and 10 bases had no gene match. The CDR3 loop reads CASSPSGTELNYGYTF. In DNA form, the CDR3 reads TGCGCCAGCAGCCCTAGTGGGACAGAGCTGAACTATGGCTACACCTTC.

V gene TRBV10-1 combines with J gene TRBJ2-5, with 10 bases that match TRBD1. This CDR3 contains 15 residues. The germline V gene encodes CDR1 WNHNN and CDR2 SYGVQD (reference sequence). V lost 3 bases, J lost 4 bases, and 5 bases stayed unmatched. CDR3 coding DNA: TGCGCCAGCAGTGATAGGGGACAGGGGAGAGAGACCCAGTACTTC. Translating it yields CASSDRGQGRETQYF.

This chain joins TRBV18 and TRBJ2-1; 9 bases map to TRBD1. The CDR3 is 16 amino acids. With 3 bases clipped from V and 2 bases from J, the junction kept 5 bases outside the gene matches. In germline, CDR1 is KGHSH, CDR2 LQKENI. The CDR3 DNA follows: TGTGCCAGCTCACCGCCCGGGACAGGGACCTACAATGAGCAGTTCTTC. As protein: CASSPPGTGTYNEQFF.

V and J are TRBV12-3 or TRBV12-4 and TRBJ2-1, with D maybe TRBD2 (5 bases). V lost 10 bases and J lost 9, with 13 bases in between. This CDR3 spans 11 amino acids. The CDR3 is CATARVSEQFF. The CDR3 coding sequence is TGTGCCACCGCGAGGGTATCTGAGCAGTTCTTC.

The V and J genes are TRBV10-1 and TRBJ1-1, with 9 bases aligning to TRBD1. V was clipped by 6 bases and J by 5 bases; unmatched bases: 16. Germline V gene data show CDR1 as WNHNN and CDR2 as SYGVQD (reference sequence). The CDR3 spans 17 residues. The CDR3 region has the DNA TGCGCCAGCAGCCGACTGAACTGGACAGGGGAGGGGACTGAAGCTTTCTTT. As protein: CASSRLNWTGEGTEAFF.

This clone occurred a few times. The CDR3 loop is CASSEGTSFIYEQYF. CDR3 sequence (DNA): TGTGCCAGCAGCGAGGGGACTAGTTTTATCTACGAGCAGTACTTC. This chain links TRBV6-5 with TRBJ2-7; 8 bases match TRBD2. V lost 6 bases and J lost 3; bases outside the gene matches: 10. Germline V gives CDR1 MNHEY, CDR2 SVGAGI. CDR3 length equals 15 residues.